Each of the 18 T cell receptor beta chains below was sequenced from the same sample in a study of beta chain features in type 1 diabetes. Expressed TCRB transcripts got sequenced, as all isolated RNA was reverse transcribed. This table comes from immunoSEQ multiplex PCR, and its TCRdb copy is limited to in-frame clones, with some not included. Seen here are hundreds of thousands of clones, 10% to 15% observed once, and the top ten hold more than 0.015%. The source material was naive CD4+ T cells from blood. The receptor set was obtained from a man aged 18-30 years in good health.

This clone occurred a few times. The chain uses TRBV29-1 and TRBJ1-1, with TRBD1 identical over 8 bases. Unmatched junction bases numbered 7, after V lost 4 bases and J lost 3 bases. CDR1 is SQVTM, CDR2 ANQGSEA, per germline. The length of the CDR3 is 14 residues. Written as DNA, the CDR3 is TGCAGCGTTGGGCCTTCCAGGGGGCACACTGAAGCTTTCTTT. Translating it yields CSVGPSRGHTEAFF.

This clone was recorded a few times. The chain employs TRBV11-3 and TRBJ2-6; D not resolved. V was pared by 5 bases and J by 0 bases, with 5 bases between. This CDR3 has 14 amino acids. Looked up from germline, CDR1 is SGHNT and CDR2 is YENEEA. The CDR3 nucleotides are TGTGCCAGCAGCGACACCTCTGGGGCCAACGTCCTGACTTTC. It translates to CASSDTSGANVLTF. Combining the CDR3 with reference TRBV11-3 and TRBJ2-6 gives the whole variable domain EAGVVQSPRYKIIEKKQPVAFWCNPISGHNTLYWYLQNLGQGPELLIRYENEEAVDDSQLPKDRFSAERLKGVDSTLKIQPAELGDSAVYLCASSDTSGANVLTFGAGSRLTVL.

With respect to this clone: Distinct nucleotide sequences in the sample also encode this CDR3. The chain joins TRBV29-1 to TRBJ2-3, with D perhaps matching TRBD1 (5 bases). CDR3 length equals 13 residues. The germline CDR1 and CDR2 sequences are SQVTM and ANQGSEA. V was cut by 4 bases and J by 3 bases, with 11 bases left in between. CDR3 DNA: TGCAGCGTTGGGGGCGCTCCGACAGATACGCAGTATTTT. This sequence encodes CSVGGAPTDTQYF.

The V gene is TRBV7-2, the J gene TRBJ2-1; 9 bases line up with TRBD2. Germline lookup yields CDR1 SGHTA and CDR2 FQGNSA. V shed 6 bases and J 7 bases; nucleotides not matched to a gene: 16. This CDR3 contains 17 residues. CDR3 in DNA: TGTGCCAGCAGTTCCCCCCGGCGGGGGGGCCTTTGGAATGAGCAGTTCTTC. Residues: CASSSPRRGGLWNEQFF. The full variable domain, completed using reference TRBV7-2 and TRBJ2-1, is GAGVSQSPSNKVTEKGKDVELRCDPISGHTALYWYRQSLGQGLEFLIYFQGNSAPDKSGLPSDRFSAERTGGSVSTLTIQRTQQEDSAVYLCASSSPRRGGLWNEQFFGPGTRLTVL.

The chain recombines TRBV7-3 with TRBJ2-7, with D tentatively TRBD2 (6 bases). Trimming shortened V by 5 bases and J by 7 bases, and 24 bases separated the two germline ends. Germline CDR1 and CDR2: SGHTA and FQGTGA. The CDR3 consists of 16 residues. CDR3 in DNA: TGTGCCAGCAGCCCCGGGGGTCCATTCCTAGGACGGGAGCAGTACTTC. This gives the protein CASSPGGPFLGREQYF.

The gene calls are TRBV7-2 and TRBJ2-7; 8 nucleotides align to TRBD2. V lost 7 bases to trimming and J lost 2 bases; unmatched junction nucleotides: 10. CDR3 length equals 15 residues. CDR1 is SGHTA and CDR2 is FQGNSA in the germline V gene. CDR3 in DNA: TGTGCCAGCACTGCCTCCGGGGGGGGCCCCTACGAGCAGTACTTC. It translates to CASTASGGGPYEQYF.

The chain has TRBV28 and TRBJ1-1; 10 nucleotides line up with TRBD1. The CDR3 is 17 amino acids. The V and J ends lost 3 bases and 10 bases, in that order; junction bases with no gene match: 17. Germline CDR1 reads MDHEN; CDR2 reads SYDVKM. The CDR3 DNA is TGTGCCAGCAGTTTCGGGTGGACAGGGGGTAAGGGAAAGGGAGCTTTCTTT. It codes for CASSFGWTGGKGKGAFF.

In the case of this clone: A much more abundant neighbour one base away suggests this may be a read error. Within the sample, other DNA sequences also encode this same CDR3. The CDR3 loop reads CASSLGGSSYNEQFF. Written as DNA, the CDR3 is TGTGCCAGCAGCTTAGGCGGGAGCTCCTACAATGAGCAGTTCTTC. This chain links TRBV11-2 with TRBJ2-1, with 7 bases lining up with TRBD2. Germline CDR1 is SGHAT and CDR2 is FQNNGV. Trimming cost V 1 base and J 0 bases; bases outside gene matches: 0. CDR3 size: 15 residues.

The V and J genes are TRBV18 and TRBJ1-5; 7 bases are shared with TRBD1. CDR1 KGHSH and CDR2 LQKENI come from the germline V gene. J was trimmed by 3 bases and V by 3 bases; bases with no gene match: 2. This CDR3 has 14 amino acids. DNA of the CDR3: TGTGCCAGCTCACCGGGACAGAACAATCAGCCCCAGCATTTT. Translated, it gives CASSPGQNNQPQHF.

The chain links TRBV19 to TRBJ2-7; D gene unclear. This CDR3 spans 13 amino acids. V shed 5 bases and J shed 0 bases, with 8 bases lying between them. Germline-derived CDR1 and CDR2 are LNHDA and SQIVND (reference sequence). The CDR3 nucleotides read TGTGCCAGTAGTCGGAGTTTCTCCTACGAGCAGTACTTC. Translated, it gives CASSRSFSYEQYF.

CDR3: CAWSVGGGSLYEQYF. In nucleotides, the CDR3 is TGTGCCTGGAGTGTGGGGGGCGGGAGTCTCTACGAGCAGTACTTC. The chain recombines TRBV30 with TRBJ2-7; D is possibly TRBD2 (7 bases). CDR1 GTSNPN and CDR2 SVGIG come from the germline V gene (reference sequence). The CDR3 runs to 15 residues. V was cut by 0 bases and J by 3 bases, with 15 bases left in between.

The chain links TRBV11-2 to TRBJ2-7, with 7 nucleotides matching TRBD2. This CDR3 contains 15 residues. The germline CDR1 and CDR2 sequences are SGHAT and FQNNGV. V lost 4 bases and J lost 2; bases outside the gene matches: 8. CDR3 amino acids: CASSSLAVRPYEQYF. CDR3 DNA: TGTGCCAGCAGCTCTCTAGCGGTACGGCCCTACGAGCAGTACTTC. Looking up the rest from reference TRBV11-2 and TRBJ2-7 gives the full variable domain: EAGVAQSPRYKIIEKRQSVAFWCNPISGHATLYWYQQILGQGPKLLIQFQNNGVVDDSQLPKDRFSAERLKGVDSTLKIQPAKLEDSAVYLCASSSLAVRPYEQYFGPGTRLTVT.

The rearrangement joins TRBV19 to TRBJ1-5; D unclear. The CDR3 runs to 17 residues. V lost 3 bases, J lost 0 bases, and 15 bases lay in between. CDR1 and CDR2 from the germline V gene are LNHDA and SQIVND (reference sequence). CDR3 in amino acids: CASSMSVGDLSNQPQHF. Written as DNA, the CDR3 is TGTGCCAGTAGTATGTCCGTCGGAGACCTTAGCAATCAGCCCCAGCATTTT.

There are a few counts of this clone. This chain connects TRBV7-2 to TRBJ1-6; D perhaps matches TRBD1 (6 bases). This CDR3 spans 15 amino acids. V gave up 5 bases and J gave up 9 bases, with 17 bases separating them. In germline, CDR1 is SGHTA, CDR2 FQGNSA. CDR3 protein: CASSVQGGLSSPLHF. The DNA for the CDR3 is TGTGCCAGCAGCGTACAGGGTGGTCTAAGTTCACCCCTCCACTTT.

This clone was counted only a few times. The chain couples TRBV9 to TRBJ2-7, with TRBD1 as a possible D gene (5 bases). CDR3 length equals 14 residues. Germline lookup yields CDR1 SGDLS and CDR2 YYNGEE. V was shortened by 4 bases and J by 2 bases, with 13 bases between the two germline ends. CDR3 sequence: CASSPSTATYEQYF. Here the CDR3 DNA reads TGTGCCAGCAGCCCCTCGACAGCGACCTACGAGCAGTACTTC.

The V call is TRBV30, the J call TRBJ1-6; 9 nucleotides match TRBD1. This CDR3 comprises 15 residues. V dropped 1 base and J dropped 6; count of bases not matched to a gene: 4. The germline V gene encodes CDR1 GTSNPN and CDR2 SVGIG (reference sequence). The CDR3 loop is CAWSGGQGSNSPLHF. The CDR3 bases are TGTGCCTGGAGTGGGGGACAGGGAAGTAATTCACCCCTCCACTTT.

This clone was seen a few times. This chain joins TRBV29-1 and TRBJ1-1; unclear D gene. The germline V and J ends were trimmed by 7 bases and 5 bases, with 14 bases remaining between them. This CDR3 has 12 amino acids. From germline, CDR1 is SQVTM and CDR2 ANQGSEA. Here the CDR3 reads CSGETSRTEAFF. In nucleotides, the CDR3 is TGCAGCGGGGAGACAAGCAGGACTGAAGCTTTCTTT.

This clone turned up a few times. The chain joins TRBV2 to TRBJ2-3; 7 nucleotides line up with TRBD2. This CDR3 has 14 residues. Germline-derived CDR1 and CDR2 are SNHLY and FYNNEI. The V and J ends lost 6 bases and 2 bases, in that order; junction bases with no gene match: 5. This chain's CDR3 is CASRQLAFTDTQYF. CDR3 DNA sequence: TGTGCCAGCAGGCAACTAGCGTTCACAGATACGCAGTATTTT.